This TCR beta chain was sequenced in a study of T-cell memory formation after mild COVID-19 (dated by TCRdb to the early 2020s). Looking at the study overall: TCR sequence clusters from the two donors were largely donor specific. In a couple of donors, T-cell clones that expanded and contracted after mild COVID-19 were tracked by sequencing TCRalpha and TCRbeta repertoires over time. The cohort comprised two young, previously healthy adult volunteers, one female and one male. Broader findings and caveats from the paper: Some responding clones were detected in pre-infection memory, suggesting pre-existing cross-reactive memory T cells joined the SARS-CoV-2 response. Contracting CD4+ clones were found mainly in CM and EM memory subsets, while CD8+ clones were enriched in EMRA. Balanced CD4/CD8 phenotypes were observed for clones contracting from day 15 to 85, whereas a bias towards CD4+ was observed for a second wave of clones expanding from day 15 to 37. SARS-CoV-2 specificity was not confirmed for the second-wave clones peaking on day 37. The study included only two mild cases, and larger cohorts that include severe cases with pre-infection samples were judged to be necessary.

CDR1 and CDR2, looked up from the germline V gene, are SGHVS and FQNEAQ. V loses 5 bases at its end and J loses 5 bases; junction bases beyond the gene matches: 15. The CDR3 holds 16 amino acids from the cysteine to the phenylalanine. The only DNA kept is the CDR3, 48 bases in frame from the first base. Ficoll-Paque density gradient centrifugation was the method used to isolate PBMCs. Comments on this clonotype: Its antigen has not been determined. Base-call qualities are not available, and no considerably larger clone is one nucleotide away.

The sequencer listed for this sample is Illumina NovaSeq 6000. TCRalpha and TCRbeta cDNA libraries were built by 5'RACE with constant-segment primers, adding sample barcodes and unique molecular identifiers. Trizol reagent was used to extract RNA from every sample. The libraries were amplified in two PCR steps, and the second step added a second sample barcode and Illumina TruSeq adapters. The libraries were sequenced on an Illumina NovaSeq using 2 x 150 bp paired-end reads. For the original study's pipeline: With migec v1.2.7, reads were demultiplexed and then collapsed into UMI-guided consensus sequences. Using mixcr v2.1.11, UMI consensuses were aligned to TRA and TRB V and J templates and then assembled into clonotypes. Expanded or contracted clonotypes were those called significant by both edgeR and NoisET, with noise models trained on biological replicates. For edgeR calls, a false discovery rate-adjusted p below 0.01 and a log2 fold-change threshold of 1 were applied. As an exploratory analysis of dynamics, max-normalized trajectories of the 1000 most abundant clonotypes were examined with PCA combined with hierarchical clustering. Each responding clone was given a CD4 or CD8 phenotype based on the CD4+ and CD8+ repertoires, which had been sequenced separately. TCRdb's own reprocessing of the public reads used fastp at Q25 and MiXCR and kept productive beta chains. Each entry is one CDR3 protein sequence, shown with its most common DNA and genes. TCRdb's processing, not the authors' own work, is the source of the V and J calls. For this sample there are around 340,000 distinct CDR3 sequences; over 20% appear just once. The ten largest clones add up to under 15% of the sample.

The sequence is built from TRBV7-8 and TRBJ2-7; TRBD1 lines up with 7 middle nucleotides. The clonotype comes from an adult woman who had mild COVID-19 (a few samples of this study predate the infection). The sample titles of this study are shuffled in the database, so cell type and time point are left out; the donor was told from shared clones. Sequencing was carried out using PBMCs or a T cell subset sorted from them (not recorded which). The CDR3 region reads CASSAGDSDLWDEQYF. The DNA reads as follows: TGTGCCAGCAGCGCCGGGGACAGCGACCTTTGGGACGAGCAGTACTTC.